The 11 T cell receptor beta chains given below trace back to one sample, sequenced in a study of blood T cells in healthy people across ages. A sample-barcoded 5' primer and a J-beta primer mix were used in a second PCR of roughly 7 to 11 cycles. Via MiXCR, TCRdb re-called the 5' RACE reads, giving one row per CDR3 protein. Of about 1.5 million distinct CDR3 sequences listed, around 40% were seen once; the top ten hold about 4%. Sequencing input: blood. Receptors originate from a woman aged 18-30 years in good health.

This clonotype was found a few times. The V call is TRBV4-3, the J call TRBJ2-3; D is unresolved. Germline assignment: CDR1 LGHNA and CDR2 YSLEER. V was clipped by 1 base and J by 6 bases, with 14 bases between them. This CDR3 spans 15 amino acids. The CDR3 bases are TGCGCCAGCAGCCAAGTGACTGCTCCTCGGGATACGCAGTATTTT. As protein: CASSQVTAPRDTQYF.

This clonotype was observed a few times. The J gene is TRBJ2-3, the V gene TRBV3-1; D ambiguous. Germline V gene lookup returns CDR1 LGHDT and CDR2 YNNKEL (reference sequence). V lost 4 bases to trimming and J lost 3 bases, with 17 bases between them. The CDR3 contains 16 residues. As DNA, the CDR3 is TGTGCCAGCAGCCCCCGTCAGAAAATCGTAACAGATACGCAGTATTTT. This sequence encodes CASSPRQKIVTDTQYF.

V usage is TRBV25-1 and J usage is TRBJ1-1, with D possibly being TRBD1 (5 bases). Germline lookup yields CDR1 MGHDK and CDR2 SYGVNS. The CDR3 is 12 residues long. Trimming removed 2 bases at V and 11 bases at J, with 12 bases between. The CDR3 region has the DNA TGTGCCAGCAGTGAAGATGGGGGAGGGGCTTTCTTT. Translating gives CASSEDGGGAFF. Filled out from reference TRBV25-1 and TRBJ1-1, the complete variable domain reads EADIYQTPRYLVIGTGKKITLECSQTMGHDKMYWYQQDPGMELHLIHYSYGVNSTEKGDLSSESTVSRIRTEHFPLTLESARPSHTSQYLCASSEDGGGAFFGQGTRLTVV.

In its sample, this clonotype was seen many times. V is TRBV18 and J is TRBJ1-4; unclear D gene. The germline gives CDR1 KGHSH, CDR2 LQKENI. Deletions cut 3 bases from V and 5 bases from J, with 7 bases between. This CDR3 contains 13 residues. The CDR3 reads CASSPGRNEKLFF. The DNA for the CDR3 is TGTGCCAGCTCACCCGGCCGCAATGAAAAACTGTTTTTT.

V gene TRBV7-9 combines with J gene TRBJ2-1, with TRBD2 identical over 11 bases. This CDR3 spans 12 amino acids. Germline CDR1 reads SEHNR; CDR2 reads FQNEAQ (reference sequence). After removal of 4 bases from V and 12 bases from J, the junction contained 2 bases not matched to a gene. CDR3 amino acids: CASSYTSGRQFF. The CDR3 bases are TGTGCCAGCAGCTATACTAGCGGGAGGCAGTTCTTC.

CDR3 in DNA: TGTGCCAGCTCAGCCGGGACTAGGATAAACAATGAGCAGTTCTTC. Its protein product is CASSAGTRINNEQFF. The chain uses TRBV18 and TRBJ2-1; 8 bases line up with TRBD2. The CDR3 is 15 amino acids. From germline, CDR1 is KGHSH and CDR2 LQKENI. Trimming removed 5 bases from V and 5 bases from J; junction bases left unmatched: 8.

The V call is TRBV7-2, the J call TRBJ2-3; D gene uncertain. Trimming took off 1 base at V and 0 bases at J, with 8 bases between the two ends. The V gene's germline CDR1 is SGHTA and CDR2 FQGNSA. The CDR3 covers 15 residues. CDR3 in amino acids: CASSLDPLSTDTQYF. CDR3 bases: TGTGCCAGCAGCTTAGACCCCCTGAGCACAGATACGCAGTATTTT. Using reference TRBV7-2 and TRBJ2-3 for the parts outside the CDR3, the full variable domain is GAGVSQSPSNKVTEKGKDVELRCDPISGHTALYWYRQSLGQGLEFLIYFQGNSAPDKSGLPSDRFSAERTGGSVSTLTIQRTQQEDSAVYLCASSLDPLSTDTQYFGPGTRLTVL.

This chain uses TRBV19 with TRBJ1-5; the D is unclear. Trimming left V 3 bases short and J 6 bases short, with 12 bases between. There are 14 residues in the CDR3. The germline CDR1 and CDR2 sequences are LNHDA and SQIVND (reference sequence). This chain's CDR3 is CASSIHLPTQPQHF. CDR3 in DNA: TGTGCCAGTAGTATCCATCTACCGACTCAGCCCCAGCATTTT. Using reference TRBV19 and TRBJ1-5 for the parts outside the CDR3, the full variable domain is DGGITQSPKYLFRKEGQNVTLSCEQNLNHDAMYWYRQDPGQGLRLIYYSQIVNDFQKGDIAEGYSVSREKKESFPLTVTSAQKNPTAFYLCASSIHLPTQPQHFGDGTRLSIL.

Turning to this clonotype: A much larger clone lies a single base off, so this may be a read error. The V call is TRBV5-1, the J call TRBJ2-3; 7 bases line up with TRBD1. The CDR3 is 14 amino acids. The germline gives CDR1 SGHRS, CDR2 YFSETQ. CDR3 in DNA: TGCGTCAGCGGACGGACAGGAGGCACAGATACGCAGTATTTT. It codes for CVSGRTGGTDTQYF.

This clonotype was counted once. The V and J genes are TRBV11-3 and TRBJ2-2; D gene unclear. V gave up 5 bases and J gave up 3 bases, with 7 bases separating them. The CDR3 covers 13 residues. The germline V gene has CDR1 SGHNT and CDR2 YENEEA. The CDR3 region has the DNA TGTGCCAGCAGCCGCATAGACACCGGGGAGCTGTTTTTT. Protein: CASSRIDTGELFF.

The chain carries TRBV20-1 and TRBJ1-2, with D hard to call. CDR3 size: 12 residues. Germline V gives CDR1 DFQATT, CDR2 SNEGSKA (reference sequence). V was shortened by 5 bases and J by 7 bases, with 14 bases between the two germline ends. The CDR3 region is CSAYHAGLGYTF. The CDR3 DNA reads TGCAGTGCTTACCACGCAGGCCTTGGCTACACCTTC.